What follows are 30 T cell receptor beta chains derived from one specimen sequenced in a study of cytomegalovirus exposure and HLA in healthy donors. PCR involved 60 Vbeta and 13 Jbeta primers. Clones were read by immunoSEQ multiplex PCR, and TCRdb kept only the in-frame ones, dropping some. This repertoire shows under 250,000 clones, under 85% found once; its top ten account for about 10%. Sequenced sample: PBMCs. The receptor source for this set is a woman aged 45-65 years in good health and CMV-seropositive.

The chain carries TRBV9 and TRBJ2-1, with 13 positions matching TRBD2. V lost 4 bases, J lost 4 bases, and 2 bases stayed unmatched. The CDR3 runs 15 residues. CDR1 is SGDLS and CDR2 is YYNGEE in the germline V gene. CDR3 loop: CASSPGLAGYNEQFF. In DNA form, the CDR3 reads TGTGCCAGCAGCCCGGGACTAGCGGGGTACAATGAGCAGTTCTTC.

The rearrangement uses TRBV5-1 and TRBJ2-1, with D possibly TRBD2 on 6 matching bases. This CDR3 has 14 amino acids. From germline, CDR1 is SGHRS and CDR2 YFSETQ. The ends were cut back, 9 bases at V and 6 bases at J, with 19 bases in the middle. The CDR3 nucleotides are TGCGCCACCTCGCCGGTGGTGGGGGGCAATGAGCAGTTCTTC. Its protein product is CATSPVVGGNEQFF.

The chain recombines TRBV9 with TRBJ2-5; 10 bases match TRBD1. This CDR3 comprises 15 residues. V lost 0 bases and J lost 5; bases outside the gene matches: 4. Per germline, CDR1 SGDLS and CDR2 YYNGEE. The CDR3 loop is CASSVVGTGVETQYF. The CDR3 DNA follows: TGTGCCAGCAGCGTAGTGGGGACAGGGGTGGAGACCCAGTACTTC.

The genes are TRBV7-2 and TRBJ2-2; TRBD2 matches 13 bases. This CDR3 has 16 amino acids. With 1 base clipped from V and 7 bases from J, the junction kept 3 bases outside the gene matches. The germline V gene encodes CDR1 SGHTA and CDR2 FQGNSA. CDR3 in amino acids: CASSLGLAGGVGELFF. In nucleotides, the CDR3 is TGTGCCAGCAGCTTAGGACTAGCGGGGGGTGTCGGGGAGCTGTTTTTT. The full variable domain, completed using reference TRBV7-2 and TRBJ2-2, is GAGVSQSPSNKVTEKGKDVELRCDPISGHTALYWYRQSLGQGLEFLIYFQGNSAPDKSGLPSDRFSAERTGGSVSTLTIQRTQQEDSAVYLCASSLGLAGGVGELFFGEGSRLTVL.

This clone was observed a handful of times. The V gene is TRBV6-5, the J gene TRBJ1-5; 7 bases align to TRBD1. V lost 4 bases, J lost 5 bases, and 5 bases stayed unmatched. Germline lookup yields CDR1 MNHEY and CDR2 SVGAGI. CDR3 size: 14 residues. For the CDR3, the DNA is TGTGCCAGCAGTTTACAGGGGCCCCATCAGCCCCAGCATTTT. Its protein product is CASSLQGPHQPQHF.

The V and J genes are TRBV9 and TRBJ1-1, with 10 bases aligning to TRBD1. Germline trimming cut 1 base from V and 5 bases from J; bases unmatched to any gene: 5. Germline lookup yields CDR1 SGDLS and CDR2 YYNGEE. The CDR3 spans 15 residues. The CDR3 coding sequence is TGTGCCAGCAGCGTATCCGGACAGGGGGTAACTGAAGCTTTCTTT. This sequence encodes CASSVSGQGVTEAFF.

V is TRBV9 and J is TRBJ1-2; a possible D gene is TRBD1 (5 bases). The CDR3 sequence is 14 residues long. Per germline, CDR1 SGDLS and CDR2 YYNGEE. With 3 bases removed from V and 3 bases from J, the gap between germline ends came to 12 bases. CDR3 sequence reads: CASSAWGRDYGYTF. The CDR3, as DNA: TGTGCCAGCAGCGCTTGGGGCAGGGACTATGGCTACACCTTC.

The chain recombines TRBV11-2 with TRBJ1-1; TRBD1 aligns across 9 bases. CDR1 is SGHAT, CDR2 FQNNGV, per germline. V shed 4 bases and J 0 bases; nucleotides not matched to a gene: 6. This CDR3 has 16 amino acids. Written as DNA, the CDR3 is TGTGCCAGCAGCTCCGGGACAGGGATCCTGAACACTGAAGCTTTCTTT. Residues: CASSSGTGILNTEAFF.

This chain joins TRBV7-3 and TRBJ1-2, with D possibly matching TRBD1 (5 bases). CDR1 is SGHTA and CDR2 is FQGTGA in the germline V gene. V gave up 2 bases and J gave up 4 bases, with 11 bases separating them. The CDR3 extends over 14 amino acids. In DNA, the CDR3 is TGTGCCAGCAGCTTAGACAGCTCGGGCTATGGCTACACCTTC. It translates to CASSLDSSGYGYTF.

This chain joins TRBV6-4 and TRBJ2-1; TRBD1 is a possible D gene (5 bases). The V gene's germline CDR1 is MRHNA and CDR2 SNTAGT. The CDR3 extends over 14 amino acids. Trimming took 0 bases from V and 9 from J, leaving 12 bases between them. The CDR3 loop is CASSDSPGMIEQFF. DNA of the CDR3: TGTGCCAGCAGTGACTCGCCAGGGATGATTGAGCAGTTCTTC.

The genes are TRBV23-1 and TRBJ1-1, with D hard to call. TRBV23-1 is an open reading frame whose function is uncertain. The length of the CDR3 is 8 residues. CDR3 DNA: TGCGTCGGAGGGTGGTCTTTCTTT. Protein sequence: CVGGWSFF.

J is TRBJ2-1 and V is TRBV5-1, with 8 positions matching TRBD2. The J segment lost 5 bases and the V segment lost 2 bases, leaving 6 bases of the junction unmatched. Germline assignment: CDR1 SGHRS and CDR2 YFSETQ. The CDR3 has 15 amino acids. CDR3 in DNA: TGCGCCAGCAGCTTACAGCGGGGGCGAAACAATGAGCAGTTCTTC. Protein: CASSLQRGRNNEQFF.

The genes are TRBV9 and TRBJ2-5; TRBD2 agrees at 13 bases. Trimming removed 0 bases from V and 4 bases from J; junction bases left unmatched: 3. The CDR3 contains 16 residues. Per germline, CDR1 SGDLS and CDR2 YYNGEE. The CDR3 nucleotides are TGTGCCAGCAGCGTAGCGGGACTAGCGGGGTCAGAGACCCAGTACTTC. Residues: CASSVAGLAGSETQYF.

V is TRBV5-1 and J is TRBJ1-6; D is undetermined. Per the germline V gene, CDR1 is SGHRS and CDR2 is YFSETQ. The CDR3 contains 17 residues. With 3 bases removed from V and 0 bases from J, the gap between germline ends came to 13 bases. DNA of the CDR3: TGCGCCAGCAGCTCTACCGTGGGGAGCTCCTATAATTCACCCCTCCACTTT. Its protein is CASSSTVGSSYNSPLHF.

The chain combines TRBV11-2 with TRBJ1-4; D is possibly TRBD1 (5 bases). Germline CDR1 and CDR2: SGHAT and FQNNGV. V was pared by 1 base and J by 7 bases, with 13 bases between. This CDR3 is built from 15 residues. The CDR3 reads CASSLGPWGGEKLFF. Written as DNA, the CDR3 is TGTGCCAGCAGCTTAGGCCCTTGGGGCGGTGAAAAACTGTTTTTT.

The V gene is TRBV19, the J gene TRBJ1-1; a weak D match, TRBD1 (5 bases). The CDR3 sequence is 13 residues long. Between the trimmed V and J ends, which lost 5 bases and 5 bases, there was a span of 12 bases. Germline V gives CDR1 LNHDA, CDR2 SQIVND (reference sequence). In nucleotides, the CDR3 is TGTGCCAGTAGTGGGGGAAGCGGGACTGAAGCTTTCTTT. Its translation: CASSGGSGTEAFF. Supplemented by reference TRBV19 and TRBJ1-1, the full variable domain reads DGGITQSPKYLFRKEGQNVTLSCEQNLNHDAMYWYRQDPGQGLRLIYYSQIVNDFQKGDIAEGYSVSREKKESFPLTVTSAQKNPTAFYLCASSGGSGTEAFFGQGTRLTVV.

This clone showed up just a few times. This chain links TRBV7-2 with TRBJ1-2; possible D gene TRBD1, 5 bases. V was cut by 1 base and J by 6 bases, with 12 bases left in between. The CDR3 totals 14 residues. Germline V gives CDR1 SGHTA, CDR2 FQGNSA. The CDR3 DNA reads TGTGCCAGCAGCTTAGGTGCAGGGCGAGATGGCTACACCTTC. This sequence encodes CASSLGAGRDGYTF.

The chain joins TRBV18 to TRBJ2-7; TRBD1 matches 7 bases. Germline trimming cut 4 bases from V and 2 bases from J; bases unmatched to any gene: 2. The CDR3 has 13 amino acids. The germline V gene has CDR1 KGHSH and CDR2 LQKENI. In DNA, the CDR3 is TGTGCCAGCTCACAACAGGGGCCCTACGAGCAGTACTTC. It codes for CASSQQGPYEQYF.

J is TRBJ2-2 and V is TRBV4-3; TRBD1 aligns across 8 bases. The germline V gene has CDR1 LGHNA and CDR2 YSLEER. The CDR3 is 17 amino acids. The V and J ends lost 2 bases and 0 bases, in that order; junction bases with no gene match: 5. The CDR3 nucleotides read TGCGCCAGCAGCCAACCGTGGACAGGGACGAACACCGGGGAGCTGTTTTTT. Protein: CASSQPWTGTNTGELFF.

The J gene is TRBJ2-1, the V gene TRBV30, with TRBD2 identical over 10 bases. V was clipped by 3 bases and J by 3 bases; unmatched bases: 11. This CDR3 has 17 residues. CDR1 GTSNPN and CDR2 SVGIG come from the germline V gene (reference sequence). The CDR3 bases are TGTGCCTGGAGCCAAATGCCCACTAGCGGGAACTACAATGAGCAGTTCTTC. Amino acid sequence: CAWSQMPTSGNYNEQFF.

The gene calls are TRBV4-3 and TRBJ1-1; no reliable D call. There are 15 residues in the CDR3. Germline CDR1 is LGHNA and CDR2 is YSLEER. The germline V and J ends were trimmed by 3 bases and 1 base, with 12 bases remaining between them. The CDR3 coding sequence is TGCGCCAGCAGCCACTCCTTAGATCCGAACACTGAAGCTTTCTTT. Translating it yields CASSHSLDPNTEAFF.

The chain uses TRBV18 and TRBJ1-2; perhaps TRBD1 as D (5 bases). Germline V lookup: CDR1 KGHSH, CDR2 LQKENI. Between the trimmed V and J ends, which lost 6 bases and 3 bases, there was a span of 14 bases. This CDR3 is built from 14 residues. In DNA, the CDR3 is TGTGCCAGCTCCTGGACACCAGGCCACTATGGCTACACCTTC. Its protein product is CASSWTPGHYGYTF.

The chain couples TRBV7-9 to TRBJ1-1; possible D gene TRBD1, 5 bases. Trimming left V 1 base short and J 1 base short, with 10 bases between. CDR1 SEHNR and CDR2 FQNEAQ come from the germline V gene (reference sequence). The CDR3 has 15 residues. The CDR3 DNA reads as TGTGCCAGCAGCTTAGTCGGACACAGGAACACTGAAGCTTTCTTT. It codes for CASSLVGHRNTEAFF.

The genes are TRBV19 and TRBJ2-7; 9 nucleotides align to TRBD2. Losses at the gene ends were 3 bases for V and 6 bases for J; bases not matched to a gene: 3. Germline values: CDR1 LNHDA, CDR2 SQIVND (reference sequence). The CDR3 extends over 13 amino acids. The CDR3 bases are TGTGCCAGTAGTATTCTACTAGCGGGCGAGCAGTACTTC. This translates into CASSILLAGEQYF.

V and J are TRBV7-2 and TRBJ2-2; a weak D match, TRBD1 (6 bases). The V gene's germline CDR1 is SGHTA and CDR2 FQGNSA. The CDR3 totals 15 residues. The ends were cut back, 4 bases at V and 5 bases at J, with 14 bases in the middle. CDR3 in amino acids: CASSYDRSKTGELFF. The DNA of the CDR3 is TGTGCCAGCAGCTACGACAGGTCTAAAACCGGGGAGCTGTTTTTT.

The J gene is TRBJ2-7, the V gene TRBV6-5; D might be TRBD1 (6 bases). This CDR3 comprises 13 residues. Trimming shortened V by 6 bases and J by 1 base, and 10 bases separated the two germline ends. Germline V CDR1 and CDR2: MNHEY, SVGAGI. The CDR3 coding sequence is TGTGCCAGCAGGCTACAGGGTTCCTACGAGCAGTACTTC. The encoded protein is CASRLQGSYEQYF.

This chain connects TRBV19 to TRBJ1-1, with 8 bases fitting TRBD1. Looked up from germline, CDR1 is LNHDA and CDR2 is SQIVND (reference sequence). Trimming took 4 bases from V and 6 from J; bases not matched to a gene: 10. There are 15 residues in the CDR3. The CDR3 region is CASSTHQQGGAEAFF. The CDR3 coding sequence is TGTGCCAGTAGTACACATCAACAGGGGGGGGCTGAAGCTTTCTTT.

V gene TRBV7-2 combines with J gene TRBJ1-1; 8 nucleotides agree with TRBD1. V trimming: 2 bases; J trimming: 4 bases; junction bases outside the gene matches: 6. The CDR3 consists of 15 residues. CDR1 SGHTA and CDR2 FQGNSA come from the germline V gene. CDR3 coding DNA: TGTGCCAGCAGCTTAAGTCAGGGGGCCGGCACTGAAGCTTTCTTT. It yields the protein CASSLSQGAGTEAFF. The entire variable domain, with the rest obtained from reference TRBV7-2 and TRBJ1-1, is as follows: GAGVSQSPSNKVTEKGKDVELRCDPISGHTALYWYRQSLGQGLEFLIYFQGNSAPDKSGLPSDRFSAERTGGSVSTLTIQRTQQEDSAVYLCASSLSQGAGTEAFFGQGTRLTVV.

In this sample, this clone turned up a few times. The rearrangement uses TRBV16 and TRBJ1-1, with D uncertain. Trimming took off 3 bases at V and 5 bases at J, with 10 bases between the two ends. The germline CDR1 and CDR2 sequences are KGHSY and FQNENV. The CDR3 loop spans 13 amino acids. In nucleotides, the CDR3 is TGTGCCAGCAGCCAGAATCGTCGGACTGAAGCTTTCTTT. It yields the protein CASSQNRRTEAFF.

CDR3 nucleotide sequence: TGTGCCAGCAGCCCCGAGACTAGTACCCACGCGGGAAATGAGCAGTTCTTC. It encodes CASSPETSTHAGNEQFF. The J gene is TRBJ2-1, the V gene TRBV7-2, with D perhaps TRBD2 (6 bases). Germline V gene lookup returns CDR1 SGHTA and CDR2 FQGNSA. CDR3 length equals 17 residues. The ends were cut back, 5 bases at V and 7 bases at J, with 24 bases in the middle. Supplemented by reference TRBV7-2 and TRBJ2-1, the full variable domain reads GAGVSQSPSNKVTEKGKDVELRCDPISGHTALYWYRQSLGQGLEFLIYFQGNSAPDKSGLPSDRFSAERTGGSVSTLTIQRTQQEDSAVYLCASSPETSTHAGNEQFFGPGTRLTVL.